These T cell receptor beta chains were read from a single sample in a study of CD8+ T cells in alopecia areata. Produced via immunoSEQ multiplex PCR; TCRdb's table is partial and in-frame only. The sample has hundreds of thousands of clones; approximately 38% are singletons. This specimen consisted of CD4+ T cells sorted from blood, obtained at roughly week 30, from a patient treated with tofacitinib. These receptors all come from a human donor with alopecia areata. Each CDR3 is given with its conserved first and last residue. A D gene is named only where the DNA matches it firmly. Only part of the rows carry a size: once, few, many, or a class if the clone is expanded.

v_gene,d_gene,abundance,j_gene,CDR3nt,CDR3aa
TRBV7-2,-,-,TRBJ2-7,TGTGCCAGCAGCTACGGGCTCAAATCCTACGAGCAGTACTTC,CASSYGLKSYEQYF
TRBV29-1,-,few,TRBJ1-2,TGCAGCGTTACTACAGGGTCAACTAACTATGGCTACACCTTC,CSVTTGSTNYGYTF
TRBV9,-,-,TRBJ1-6,TGTGCCAGCAGCGTAAGAGCGAATAATTCACCCCTCCACTTT,CASSVRANNSPLHF
TRBV5-6,-,-,TRBJ2-7,TGTGCCAGCAGCTTTCAGGGTTCCTACGAGCAGTACTTC,CASSFQGSYEQYF
TRBV9,-,-,TRBJ2-3,TGTGCCAGCAGCTCCACAGGGACCACAGATACGCAGTATTTT,CASSSTGTTDTQYF
TRBV14,TRBD2,many,TRBJ2-1,TGTGCCAGCAGCCAAAGACTAGCGGGACGTCGAGATGAGCAGTTCTTC,CASSQRLAGRRDEQFF
TRBV7-9,-,many,TRBJ1-2,TGTGCCAGCAGCTTCGAACAGTACTATGGCTACACCTTC,CASSFEQYYGYTF
TRBV6-1,-,-,TRBJ2-4,TGTGCCAGCACCCGTGCAGGAGGGGAAAACATTCAGTACTTC,CASTRAGGENIQYF
TRBV5-1,-,-,TRBJ1-6,TGCGCCAGCAGTCCCGAGGGAAAGCGTTCACCCCTCCACTTT,CASSPEGKRSPLHF
TRBV18,TRBD2,few,TRBJ2-3,TGTGCCAGCTCACCACCGCTAGCGGGGGCGCCAGGGACGCAGTATTTT,CASSPPLAGAPGTQYF
TRBV25-1,-,-,TRBJ2-3,TGTGCCAGCAGTGAGACCCGTCCCTACACAGATACGCAGTATTTT,CASSETRPYTDTQYF